This entry lists 29 T cell receptor beta chains sequenced from one sample in a study of OX40 agonist ivuxolimab in advanced cancers. Method: immunoSEQ multiplex PCR; TCRdb's copy keeps in-frame clones and lacks some. The sample gives about 61,000 clones, roughly four fifths of which show up once; about 3.2% is in the top ten. The sequences come from CD4+ or CD8+ T cells sorted from blood, collected in a trial of the OX40 agonist ivuxolimab. Receptor source: an adult with an advanced solid tumor such as melanoma, head and neck, liver or kidney cancer.

The chain employs TRBV5-1 and TRBJ1-2; D might be TRBD1 (5 bases). The CDR3 covers 13 residues. Trimming shortened V by 0 bases and J by 6 bases, and 9 bases separated the two germline ends. CDR1 is SGHRS, CDR2 YFSETQ, per germline. The CDR3 nucleotides read TGCGCCAGCAGCTTGGCAACAGGCGATGGCTACACCTTC. As protein: CASSLATGDGYTF.

The chain recombines TRBV7-2 with TRBJ2-7; possibly TRBD1 or TRBD2 for D (5 bases each). The CDR3 is 14 residues long. The V and J ends lost 2 bases and 3 bases respectively, with 11 bases between them. From germline, CDR1 is SGHTA and CDR2 FQGNSA. In nucleotides, the CDR3 is TGTGCCAGCAGCTTACTGAGGGGAAACTACGAGCAGTACTTC. Its translation: CASSLLRGNYEQYF.

The V and J genes are TRBV18 and TRBJ2-2, with 8 bases fitting TRBD2. Germline CDR1 KGHSH, CDR2 LQKENI. V was clipped by 2 bases and J by 1 base; unmatched bases: 0. This CDR3 is built from 15 residues. CDR3 region: CASSPTSGNTGELFF. The CDR3 coding sequence is TGTGCCAGCTCACCAACTAGCGGGAACACCGGGGAGCTGTTTTTT.

V gene TRBV5-4 combines with J gene TRBJ2-5, with 11 bases matching TRBD1. The CDR3 totals 15 residues. Germline V gene sequence: CDR1 SGHNT, CDR2 YYREEE (reference sequence). The V and J ends lost 3 bases and 2 bases, in that order; junction bases with no gene match: 3. The CDR3 region has the DNA TGTGCCAGCAGCTCGGGACAGGGGGTACAAGAGACCCAGTACTTC. Translating gives CASSSGQGVQETQYF.

This CDR3 is CASSRGQNTDTQYF. CDR3 coding DNA: TGTGCCAGCAGTCGGGGACAGAACACAGATACGCAGTATTTT. The chain combines TRBV28 with TRBJ2-3, with 7 nucleotides matching TRBD1. The junction had 4 bases not matched to a gene; V was cut back by 5 bases and J by 2 bases. This CDR3 comprises 14 residues. CDR1 MDHEN and CDR2 SYDVKM come from the germline V gene.

This clone was observed a single time. The rearrangement joins TRBV19 to TRBJ1-1; 9 nucleotides line up with TRBD1. CDR1 and CDR2 from the germline V gene are LNHDA and SQIVND (reference sequence). V trimming: 5 bases; J trimming: 5 bases; junction bases outside the gene matches: 9. This CDR3 contains 15 residues. The CDR3 nucleotides read TGTGCCAGTAGTTACCGGGGACAGGGCGGTACTGAAGCTTTCTTT. Protein: CASSYRGQGGTEAFF.

This clone was picked up one time. The rearrangement links TRBV18 to TRBJ1-2; a possible D gene is TRBD1 (5 bases). Trimming pared 4 bases from V and 4 bases from J, leaving 13 bases between. The CDR3 loop spans 14 amino acids. Germline loops: CDR1 KGHSH, CDR2 LQKENI. In DNA form, the CDR3 reads TGTGCCAGCTCACGCGAACGAGACAGCTATGGCTACACCTTC. This sequence encodes CASSRERDSYGYTF.

The chain uses TRBV4-3 and TRBJ2-2, with 8 positions matching TRBD1. CDR1 and CDR2 from the germline V gene are LGHNA and YSLEER. The length of the CDR3 is 16 residues. With 7 bases clipped from V and 5 bases from J, the junction kept 12 bases outside the gene matches. The CDR3 bases are TGCGCCAGCACCACTGGACAGGGTCTGAATACCGGGGAGCTGTTTTTT. This sequence encodes CASTTGQGLNTGELFF.

The CDR3 region has the DNA TGTGCCAGCACGGTCGTCCCCGGATCCAACGAGCAGTACTTC. This codes for CASTVVPGSNEQYF. V and J are TRBV6-5 and TRBJ2-7; D is unresolved. In germline, CDR1 is MNHEY, CDR2 SVGAGI. V lost 7 bases and J 5 bases, leaving 18 bases between the germline ends. The CDR3 consists of 14 residues.

The genes are TRBV7-2 and TRBJ1-1; 7 bases agree with TRBD1. The V gene's germline CDR1 is SGHTA and CDR2 FQGNSA. With V trimmed by 5 bases and J by 4 bases, 10 bases remained unmatched. The CDR3 consists of 15 residues. The CDR3 is CASSAQGGSGTEAFF. The CDR3 bases are TGTGCCAGCAGCGCGCAGGGGGGGTCCGGCACTGAAGCTTTCTTT.

There are a few counts of this clone. The CDR3 DNA sequence: TGTGCCAGCAGTCGGAATAACTATGGCTACACCTTC. It codes for CASSRNNYGYTF. The chain couples TRBV7-9 to TRBJ1-2; no firm D call. V lost 6 bases to trimming and J lost 1 base, with 6 bases between them. This CDR3 has 12 amino acids. The germline gives CDR1 SEHNR, CDR2 FQNEAQ (reference sequence).

This sequence joins TRBV9 and TRBJ2-6; the D call may be TRBD1 or TRBD2 (5 bases each). The CDR3 consists of 16 residues. CDR1 SGDLS and CDR2 YYNGEE come from the germline V gene. The V end lost 4 bases, the J end lost 0 bases, and 11 bases lay between the germline ends. The CDR3 coding sequence is TGTGCCAGCAGCTCCCGAGGGGACTCTGGGGCCAACGTCCTGACTTTC. Protein: CASSSRGDSGANVLTF.

The chain employs TRBV15 and TRBJ1-4, with 7 positions matching TRBD1. This CDR3 is built from 17 residues. Losses at the gene ends were 5 bases for V and 0 bases for J; bases not matched to a gene: 9. The germline V gene has CDR1 LNHNV and CDR2 YYDKDF (reference sequence). CDR3 sequence: CATSLNPQGATNEKLFF. CDR3 DNA: TGTGCCACCAGCTTAAACCCCCAGGGGGCAACTAATGAAAAACTGTTTTTT.

The rearrangement links TRBV5-1 to TRBJ2-2; D is undetermined. The V end lost 1 base, the J end lost 2 bases, and 12 bases lay between the germline ends. The CDR3 consists of 16 residues. CDR1 SGHRS and CDR2 YFSETQ come from the germline V gene. This chain's CDR3 is CASSLYGDPNTGELFF. DNA for the CDR3: TGCGCCAGCAGCTTGTATGGTGACCCTAACACCGGGGAGCTGTTTTTT.

The chain joins TRBV2 to TRBJ2-7; 7 bases align to TRBD2. This CDR3 is built from 15 residues. J lost 0 bases, V lost 6 bases, and 8 bases had no gene match. The germline CDR1 and CDR2 sequences are SNHLY and FYNNEI. This CDR3 reads CASRGVSGVSYEQYF. CDR3 coding DNA: TGTGCCAGCAGAGGGGTGAGCGGGGTCTCCTACGAGCAGTACTTC.

The chain is built from TRBV7-2 and TRBJ1-3, with 7 nucleotides matching TRBD1. Germline V CDR1 and CDR2: SGHTA, FQGNSA. The CDR3 extends over 16 amino acids. The V segment lost 1 base and the J segment 4 bases; nucleotides outside the gene matches: 7. CDR3 protein: CASSLGAGQLGNTIYF. CDR3 sequence (DNA): TGTGCCAGCAGCTTAGGAGCGGGACAGTTAGGAAACACCATATATTTT.

V and J are TRBV6-1 and TRBJ2-7; D unresolved. The CDR3 is made up of 14 amino acids. CDR1 is MNHNS and CDR2 is SASEGT in the germline V gene. Trimming removed 4 bases from V and 0 bases from J, with 10 bases in between. This CDR3 is CASSAIPSSYEQYF. The DNA for the CDR3 is TGTGCCAGCAGTGCTATTCCTAGCTCCTACGAGCAGTACTTC.

The chain combines TRBV5-1 with TRBJ2-5, with 7 positions matching TRBD2. The CDR3 covers 16 residues. The germline CDR1 and CDR2 sequences are SGHRS and YFSETQ. V lost 0 bases to trimming and J lost 1 base; unmatched junction nucleotides: 6. The CDR3 DNA reads TGCGCCAGCAGCTTGGAGTACGGGGGGAGCCAAGAGACCCAGTACTTC. Amino acid sequence: CASSLEYGGSQETQYF.

V gene TRBV6-1 combines with J gene TRBJ2-2; 7 bases fit TRBD1. Germline V gene data show CDR1 as MNHNS and CDR2 as SASEGT. V shed 5 bases, J shed 5 bases, and the junction held 8 bases outside the gene matches. The CDR3 loop spans 15 amino acids. This chain's CDR3 is CASSRDRAETGELFF. The CDR3 region has the DNA TGTGCCAGCAGTAGAGACAGGGCAGAAACCGGGGAGCTGTTTTTT.

On this clone itself: Sequence at one end of the junction differs from germline and may be a read error. This rearrangement joins TRBV19 to TRBJ2-7; TRBD1 might be the D (6 bases). Germline V gene lookup returns CDR1 LNHDA and CDR2 SQIVND (reference sequence). The CDR3 length is 14 residues. CDR3 nucleotides: TGTGCTAGTAGTATACAGGGAAGACTCTACGAGCAGTACTTC. Its protein is CASSIQGRLYEQYF.

This chain joins TRBV18 and TRBJ1-3; the match to TRBD1 covers 7 bases. V trimming: 5 bases; J trimming: 4 bases; junction bases outside the gene matches: 8. CDR1 is KGHSH, CDR2 LQKENI, per germline. The CDR3 is 15 residues long. The CDR3 sequence is CASSSQGEAGNTIYF. CDR3 DNA sequence: TGTGCCAGCTCATCCCAGGGGGAAGCGGGAAACACCATATATTTT.

The J gene is TRBJ2-5, the V gene TRBV19; D unclear. The V gene's germline CDR1 is LNHDA and CDR2 SQIVND (reference sequence). Trimming removed 4 bases from V and 1 base from J, with 7 bases in between. This CDR3 contains 13 residues. The CDR3 DNA reads TGTGCCAGTAGTACCCAGTCCCAAGAGACCCAGTACTTC. This codes for CASSTQSQETQYF.

The chain links TRBV7-6 to TRBJ2-2, with 12 nucleotides matching TRBD2. The CDR3 spans 16 residues. V gave up 4 bases and J gave up 7 bases; unmatched junction bases: 7. Germline assignment: CDR1 SGHVS and CDR2 FNYEAQ. In DNA form, the CDR3 reads TGTGCCAGCAGCTCTACCCCGACTAGCGGGGGCGGGGAGCTGTTTTTT. Its translation is CASSSTPTSGGGELFF.

There are a few counts of this clone. DNA for the CDR3: TGTGCCACCACCAGCGGGGGGGCCAGAGGAGAGACCCAGTACTTC. As protein: CATTSGGARGETQYF. The chain couples TRBV2 to TRBJ2-5; 10 bases fit TRBD2. V was clipped by 10 bases and J by 4 bases; unmatched bases: 12. CDR1 and CDR2 from the germline V gene are SNHLY and FYNNEI. CDR3 length equals 15 residues.

This chain joins TRBV29-1 and TRBJ2-3; the D gene is possibly TRBD2 (7 bases). V was clipped by 6 bases and J by 1 base, with 17 bases between them. From germline, CDR1 is SQVTM and CDR2 ANQGSEA. The CDR3 contains 15 residues. CDR3 amino acids: CSVQRGAHGTDTQYF. For the CDR3, the DNA is TGCAGCGTCCAACGGGGGGCGCATGGCACAGATACGCAGTATTTT.

The rearrangement uses TRBV25-1 and TRBJ2-3, with unresolved D. The V and J ends lost 7 bases and 2 bases respectively, with 10 bases between them. This CDR3 contains 13 residues. Germline CDR1 and CDR2: MGHDK and SYGVNS. CDR3 DNA: TGTGCCAGCATCCCTAGGAACACAGATACGCAGTATTTT. This encodes CASIPRNTDTQYF.

V is TRBV29-1 and J is TRBJ2-1; unclear D gene. CDR1 and CDR2 (germline): SQVTM, ANQGSEA. The CDR3 consists of 19 residues. V shed 7 bases and J shed 9 bases, with 37 bases lying between them. Here the CDR3 reads CSAWDHDGFLYGRIGEQFF. CDR3 sequence (DNA): TGCAGCGCCTGGGATCATGACGGGTTCCTGTACGGCCGAATTGGTGAGCAGTTCTTC.

This CDR3 is CASSLFSTEAPEQYF. CDR3 nucleotide sequence: TGTGCCAGCAGTTTATTTTCGACAGAGGCCCCCGAGCAGTACTTC. The chain links TRBV27 to TRBJ2-7, with D tentatively TRBD1 (5 bases). The CDR3 spans 15 residues. Germline V gives CDR1 MNHEY, CDR2 SMNVEV (reference sequence). Trimming left V 1 base short and J 6 bases short, with 16 bases between.

J is TRBJ2-3 and V is TRBV18; D is uncertain. The CDR3 runs to 12 residues. In germline, CDR1 is KGHSH, CDR2 LQKENI. V lost 3 bases and J 2 bases, leaving 3 bases between the germline ends. CDR3 loop: CASSPVTDTQYF. CDR3 bases: TGTGCCAGCTCACCGGTCACAGATACGCAGTATTTT.